This T cell receptor (beta chain) was profiled in a study of CD8+CD57+ T cells in acquired aplastic anemia. Background on the study: The study obtained 11 million or so reads on average for CD4+ cells from healthy donors.

Researchers used genomic DNA as the template to profile TCR beta VDJ and CDR3. TCRdb fed the reads into MiXCR, producing one record per CDR3 protein. The table includes around 140,000 distinct CDR3 sequences, less than 45% detected once. This CDR3 is built from 13 residues. Germline loops: CDR1 MGHDK, CDR2 SYGVNS. Trimming at V came to 10 bases and at J to 3 bases, leaving 5 bases not matched to a gene. The sequence was obtained from a human donor in good health, serving as a control. The chain carries TRBV25-1 and TRBJ2-1; 8 bases map to TRBD1. Material: sorted CD4+, CD8+, or CD8+CD57+ T cells (not recorded which) from PBMCs. The CDR3 protein is CAIGTGYYNEQFF. In DNA, the CDR3 is TGTGCCATTGGGACAGGTTACTACAATGAGCAGTTCTTC.